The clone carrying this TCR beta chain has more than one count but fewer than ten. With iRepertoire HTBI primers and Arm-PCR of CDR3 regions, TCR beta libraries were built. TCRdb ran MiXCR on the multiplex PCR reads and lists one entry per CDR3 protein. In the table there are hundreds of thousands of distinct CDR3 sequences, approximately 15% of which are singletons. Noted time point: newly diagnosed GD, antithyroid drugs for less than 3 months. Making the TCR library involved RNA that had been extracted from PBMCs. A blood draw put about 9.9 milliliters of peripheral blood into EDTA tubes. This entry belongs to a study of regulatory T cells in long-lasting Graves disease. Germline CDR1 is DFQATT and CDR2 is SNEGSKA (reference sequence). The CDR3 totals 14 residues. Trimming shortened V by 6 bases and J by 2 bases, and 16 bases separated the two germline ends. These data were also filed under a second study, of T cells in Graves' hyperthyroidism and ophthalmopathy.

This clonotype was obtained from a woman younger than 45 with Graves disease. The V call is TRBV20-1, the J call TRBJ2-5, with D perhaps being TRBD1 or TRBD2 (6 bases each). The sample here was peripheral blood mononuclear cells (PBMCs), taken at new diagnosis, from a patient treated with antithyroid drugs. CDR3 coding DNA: TGCAGTGCCCTGAGGGGGGAACCGCAAGAGACCCAGTACTTC. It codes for CSALRGEPQETQYF.